Listed below are T cell receptor beta chains from one sample, sequenced in a study of PD-L1 blockade in urothelial cancer. Profiled with immunoSEQ multiplex PCR; TCRdb holds only in-frame clones, not every one. The sample yields around 40,000 clones, roughly 91% seen once. This specimen was PBMCs, taken around atezolizumab (anti-PD-L1) treatment. Source of these receptors: a man aged 55 to 70 with urothelial cancer. CDR3s include the opening cysteine and the closing phenylalanine or tryptophan. A D gene is named only where the DNA matches it firmly. A row's size may be missing; if present it is once, few, many or a size class.

cdr3_aa cdr3_nt d_call v_call clone_size j_call cdr3_length
CASSQRRGFEQYF TGTGCCAGCAGCCAACGTAGGGGGTTCGAGCAGTACTTC . TRBV7-3 . TRBJ2-7 13
CASSRSGSRETQYF TGTGCCAGCAGCCGGTCGGGAAGCAGGGAGACCCAGTACTTC . TRBV6-5 . TRBJ2-5 14
CASKAGEILETQYF TGCGCCAGCAAAGCTGGGGAGATTCTAGAGACCCAGTACTTC . TRBV5-1 . TRBJ2-5 14
CASSLGRTGNQPQHF TGTGCCAGCAGCTTAGGGCGGACAGGCAATCAGCCCCAGCATTTT . TRBV7-9 . TRBJ1-5 15
CASSPTGGYGYTF TGTGCCAGCAGTCCTACAGGGGGGTATGGCTACACCTTC TRBD1 TRBV28 . TRBJ1-2 13
CASSYGTNTEAFF TGTGCCAGCAGTTACGGGACAAACACTGAAGCTTTCTTT . TRBV6-6 few TRBJ1-1 13
CASSLAGALIQYF TGTGCCAGCAGTCTAGCGGGGGCCCTCATTCAGTACTTC TRBD2 TRBV28 . TRBJ2-4 13
CASSDRGQNQPQHF TGTGCCAGCTCAGACAGGGGCCAAAATCAGCCCCAGCATTTT TRBD1 TRBV18 . TRBJ1-5 14
CASSRGQLNTEAFF TGTGCCAGCTCACGTGGACAGCTAAACACTGAAGCTTTCTTT . TRBV18 . TRBJ1-1 14
CASSLEQVDADTQYF TGCGCCAGCAGCTTGGAGCAGGTAGATGCTGATACGCAGTATTTT . TRBV5-1 . TRBJ2-3 15
CASSVEQGGSYNSPLHF TGTGCCAGCAGCGTAGAGCAGGGCGGCTCCTATAATTCACCCCTCCACTTT . TRBV9 . TRBJ1-6 17
CSARQPGDTQYF TGCAGCGCCCGACAGCCTGGCGATACGCAGTATTTT . TRBV29-1 . TRBJ2-3 12
CASTRDYRYEQYF TGTGCCAGCACCAGGGACTACCGCTACGAGCAGTACTTC . TRBV21-1 . TRBJ2-7 13
CAWSVGLEYEQYF TGTGCCTGGAGTGTAGGTTTGGAGTACGAGCAGTACTTC . TRBV30 . TRBJ2-7 13
CASSSNAYNEQFF TGTGCCAGCAGCTCAAACGCGTACAATGAGCAGTTCTTC . TRBV13 . TRBJ2-1 13
CASSRASGGQPYEQYF TGTGCCAGCAGCCGGGCCTCAGGGGGCCAGCCCTACGAGCAGTACTTC TRBD1 TRBV7-8 . TRBJ2-7 16
CASSRDGGIATNEKLFF TGCGCCAGCAGCCGGGACGGGGGTATCGCAACTAATGAAAAACTGTTTTTT . TRBV5-1 once TRBJ1-4 17
CASSLDTGNTEAFF TGCGCCAGCAGCTTGGATACGGGGAACACTGAAGCTTTCTTT . TRBV5-1 . TRBJ1-1 14
CASSIPQGGEQYF TGTGCCAGTAGTATACCCCAGGGTGGCGAGCAGTACTTC . TRBV19 . TRBJ2-7 13
CASIMTQGPGELFF TGTGCCAGTATTATGACACAGGGGCCCGGGGAGCTGTTTTTT TRBD1 TRBV19 . TRBJ2-2 14
CASSPTPNTGELFF TGCGCCAGCAGCCCAACACCGAACACCGGGGAGCTGTTTTTT . TRBV5-1 . TRBJ2-2 14
CASSLLGLAGMNGYNEQFF TGTGCCAGCAGCTTATTGGGACTAGCGGGAATGAATGGGTACAATGAGCAGTTCTTC TRBD2 TRBV11-1 few TRBJ2-1 19
CASSESRGLSEAFF TGCGCCAGCAGTGAGTCCAGGGGTCTTTCTGAAGCTTTCTTT . TRBV10-1 . TRBJ1-1 14
CASSSSGTIGTEAFF TGTGCCAGCAGCTCAAGCGGCACGATAGGCACTGAAGCTTTCTTT . TRBV9 few TRBJ1-1 15
CASSALGRASEQFF TGTGCCAGCAGCGCTCTCGGGAGAGCTTCTGAGCAGTTCTTC . TRBV9 . TRBJ2-1 14
CASSSGGAGANVLTF TGTGCCAGCAGTTCCGGGGGTGCTGGGGCCAACGTCCTGACTTTC . TRBV28 . TRBJ2-6 15
CASSLGPADTQYF TGTGCCAGCAGCTTGGGGCCAGCAGATACGCAGTATTTT . TRBV7-6 . TRBJ2-3 13
CASAPGNQPQHF TGTGCTAGTGCCCCGGGCAATCAGCCCCAGCATTTT . TRBV12-5 . TRBJ1-5 12
CASIGSATEAFF TGTGCCAGCATAGGGAGCGCCACTGAAGCTTTCTTT . TRBV6-5 . TRBJ1-1 12
CASSLLPYEQYF TGTGCCAGCAGCTTACTCCCCTACGAGCAGTACTTC . TRBV7-8 . TRBJ2-7 12